The present TCR beta chain was sequenced within a study of identical twins. In TCRdb, the 5' RACE reads were re-called with MiXCR into one record per CDR3 protein. Here the sample spans about 530,000 distinct CDR3 sequences, 13% to 15% being singletons. With 5 bases clipped from V and 2 bases from J, the junction kept 5 bases outside the gene matches. Germline CDR1 and CDR2: SGHVS and FQNEAQ. The CDR3 sequence is 14 residues long. Another study also made use of these data, one on yellow fever vaccine responses in identical twins.

The clonotype comes from a woman aged 18-29 years in good health. The rearrangement joins TRBV7-8 to TRBJ1-1, with 7 nucleotides matching TRBD1. Sequencing was performed on CD4+ T cells sorted from blood. CDR3 protein: CASSRTGFNTEAFF. CDR3 DNA: TGTGCCAGCAGCAGGACAGGCTTTAACACTGAAGCTTTCTTT.